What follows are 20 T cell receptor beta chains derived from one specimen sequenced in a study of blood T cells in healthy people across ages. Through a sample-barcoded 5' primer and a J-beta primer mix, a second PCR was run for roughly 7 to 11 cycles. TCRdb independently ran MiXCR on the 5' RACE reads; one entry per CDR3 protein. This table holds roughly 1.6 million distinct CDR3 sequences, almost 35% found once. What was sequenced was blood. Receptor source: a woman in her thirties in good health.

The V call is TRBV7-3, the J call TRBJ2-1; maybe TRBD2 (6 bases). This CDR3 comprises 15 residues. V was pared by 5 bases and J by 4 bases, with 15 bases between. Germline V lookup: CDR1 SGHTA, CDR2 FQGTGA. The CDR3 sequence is CASSPDAGSYNEQFF. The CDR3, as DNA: TGTGCCAGCAGCCCAGACGCGGGGTCGTACAATGAGCAGTTCTTC.

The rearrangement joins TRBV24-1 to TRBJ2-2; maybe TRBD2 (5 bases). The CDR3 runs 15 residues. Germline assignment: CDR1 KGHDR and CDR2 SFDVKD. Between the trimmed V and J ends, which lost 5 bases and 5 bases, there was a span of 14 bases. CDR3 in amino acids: CATSVTSPGTGELFF. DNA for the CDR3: TGTGCCACCAGTGTAACCAGCCCGGGGACCGGGGAGCTGTTTTTT.

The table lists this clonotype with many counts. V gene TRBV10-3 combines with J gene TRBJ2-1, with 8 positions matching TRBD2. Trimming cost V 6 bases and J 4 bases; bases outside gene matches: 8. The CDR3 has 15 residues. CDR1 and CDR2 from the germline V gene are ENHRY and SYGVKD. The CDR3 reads CAISPSSGGYNEQFF. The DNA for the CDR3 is TGTGCCATCAGCCCCTCCAGCGGGGGATACAATGAGCAGTTCTTC.

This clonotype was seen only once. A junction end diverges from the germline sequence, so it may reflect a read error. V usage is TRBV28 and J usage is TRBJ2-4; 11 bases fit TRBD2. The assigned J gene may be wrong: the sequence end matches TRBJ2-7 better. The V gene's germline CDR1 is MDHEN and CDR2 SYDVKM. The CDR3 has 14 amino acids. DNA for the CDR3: TGTGCCCGCAGGAGACTAGCGGGATCCTACGAGCAGTACTTC. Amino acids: CARRRLAGSYEQYF.

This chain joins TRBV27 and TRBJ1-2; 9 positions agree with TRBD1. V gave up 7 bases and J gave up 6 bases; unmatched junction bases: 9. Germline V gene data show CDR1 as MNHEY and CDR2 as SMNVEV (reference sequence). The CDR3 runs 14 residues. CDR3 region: CASTRTGGVDGYTF. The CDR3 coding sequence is TGTGCCAGCACCCGAACAGGGGGCGTAGATGGCTACACCTTC.

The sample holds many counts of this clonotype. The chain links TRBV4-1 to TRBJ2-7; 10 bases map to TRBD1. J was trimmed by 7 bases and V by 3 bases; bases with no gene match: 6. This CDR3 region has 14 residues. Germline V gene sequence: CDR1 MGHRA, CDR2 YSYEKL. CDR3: CASSQIGTGEEQYF. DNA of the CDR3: TGCGCCAGCAGCCAGATCGGGACAGGGGAAGAGCAGTACTTC.

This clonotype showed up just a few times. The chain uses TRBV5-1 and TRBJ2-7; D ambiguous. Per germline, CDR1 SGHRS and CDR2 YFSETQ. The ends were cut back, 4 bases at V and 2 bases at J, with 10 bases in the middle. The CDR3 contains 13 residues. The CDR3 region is CASSPLPAYEQYF. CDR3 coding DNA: TGCGCCAGCAGCCCCCTACCAGCCTACGAGCAGTACTTC.

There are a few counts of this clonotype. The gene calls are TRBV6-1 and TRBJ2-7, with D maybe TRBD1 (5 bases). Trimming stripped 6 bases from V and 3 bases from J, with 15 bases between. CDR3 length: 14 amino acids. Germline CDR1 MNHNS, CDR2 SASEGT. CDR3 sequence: CASRRTSTNYEQYF. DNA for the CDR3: TGTGCCAGCAGACGGACAAGTACGAACTACGAGCAGTACTTC.

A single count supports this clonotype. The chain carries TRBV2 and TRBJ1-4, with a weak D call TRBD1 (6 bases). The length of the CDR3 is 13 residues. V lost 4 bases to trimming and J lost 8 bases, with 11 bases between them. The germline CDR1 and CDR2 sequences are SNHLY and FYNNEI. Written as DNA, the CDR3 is TGTGCCAGCAGTGGAGAGAGGGGGGAAAAACTGTTTTTT. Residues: CASSGERGEKLFF.

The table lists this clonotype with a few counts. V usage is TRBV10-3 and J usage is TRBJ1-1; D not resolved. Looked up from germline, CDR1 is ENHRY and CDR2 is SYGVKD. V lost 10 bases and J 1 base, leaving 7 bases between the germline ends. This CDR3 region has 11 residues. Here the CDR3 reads CATHGNTEAFF. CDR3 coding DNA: TGTGCCACCCATGGGAACACTGAAGCTTTCTTT.

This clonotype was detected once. CDR3 DNA: TGTGCCAGCAGCGTAGCAGCGGGGCTCACAGATACGCAGTATTTT. Translation gives CASSVAAGLTDTQYF. The chain recombines TRBV9 with TRBJ2-3, with TRBD2 matching over 7 bases. V gave up 0 bases and J gave up 2 bases; unmatched junction bases: 3. Germline-derived CDR1 and CDR2 are SGDLS and YYNGEE. The CDR3 runs 15 residues.

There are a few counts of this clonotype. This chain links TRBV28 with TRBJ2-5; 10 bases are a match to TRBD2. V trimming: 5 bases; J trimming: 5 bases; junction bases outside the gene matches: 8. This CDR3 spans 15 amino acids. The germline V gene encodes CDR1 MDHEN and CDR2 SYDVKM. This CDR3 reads CASSTQLAGRETQYF. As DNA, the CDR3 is TGTGCCAGCAGTACTCAACTAGCGGGGAGGGAGACCCAGTACTTC. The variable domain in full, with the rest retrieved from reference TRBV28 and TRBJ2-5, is DVKVTQSSRYLVKRTGEKVFLECVQDMDHENMFWYRQDPGLGLRLIYFSYDVKMKEKGDIPEGYSVSREKKERFSLILESASTNQTSMYLCASSTQLAGRETQYFGPGTRLLVL.

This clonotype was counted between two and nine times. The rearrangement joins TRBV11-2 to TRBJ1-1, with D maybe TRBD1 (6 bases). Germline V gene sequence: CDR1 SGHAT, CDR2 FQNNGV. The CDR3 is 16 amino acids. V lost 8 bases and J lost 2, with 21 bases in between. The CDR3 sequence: CASFPIRDTANTEAFF. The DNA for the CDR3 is TGTGCCAGCTTTCCGATCCGGGACACCGCTAACACTGAAGCTTTCTTT.

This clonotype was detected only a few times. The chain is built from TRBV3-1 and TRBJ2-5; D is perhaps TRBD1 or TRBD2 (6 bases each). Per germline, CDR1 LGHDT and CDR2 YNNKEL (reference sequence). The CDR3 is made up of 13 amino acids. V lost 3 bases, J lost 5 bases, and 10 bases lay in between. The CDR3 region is CASSHSGAETQYF. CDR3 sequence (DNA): TGTGCCAGCAGCCACTCGGGGGCGGAGACCCAGTACTTC.

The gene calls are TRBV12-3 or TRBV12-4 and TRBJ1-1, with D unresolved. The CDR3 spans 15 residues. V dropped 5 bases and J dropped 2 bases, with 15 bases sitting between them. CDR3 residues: CASSPGSSGNTEAFF. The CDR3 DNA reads TGTGCCAGCAGTCCCGGGTCGTCGGGAAACACTGAAGCTTTCTTT.

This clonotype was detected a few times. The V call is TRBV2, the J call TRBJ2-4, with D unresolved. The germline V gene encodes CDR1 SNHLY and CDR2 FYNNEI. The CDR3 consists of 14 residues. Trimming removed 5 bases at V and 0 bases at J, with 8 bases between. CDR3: CASSLSAAKNIQYF. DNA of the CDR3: TGTGCCAGCAGTTTGTCAGCAGCCAAAAACATTCAGTACTTC.

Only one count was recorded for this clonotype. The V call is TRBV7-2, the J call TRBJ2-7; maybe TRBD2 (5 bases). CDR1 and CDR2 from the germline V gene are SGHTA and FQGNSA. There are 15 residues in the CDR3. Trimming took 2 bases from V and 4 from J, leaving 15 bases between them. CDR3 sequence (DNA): TGTGCCAGCAGCTTAAGAGGAGGTCTAGTATACGAGCAGTACTTC. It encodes CASSLRGGLVYEQYF.

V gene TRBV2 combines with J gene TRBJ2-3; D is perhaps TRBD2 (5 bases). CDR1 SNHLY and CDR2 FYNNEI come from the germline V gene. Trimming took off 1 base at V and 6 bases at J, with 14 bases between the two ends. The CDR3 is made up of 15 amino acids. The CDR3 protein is CASSEERAAADTQYF. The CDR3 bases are TGTGCCAGCAGTGAAGAGAGGGCGGCGGCCGATACGCAGTATTTT.

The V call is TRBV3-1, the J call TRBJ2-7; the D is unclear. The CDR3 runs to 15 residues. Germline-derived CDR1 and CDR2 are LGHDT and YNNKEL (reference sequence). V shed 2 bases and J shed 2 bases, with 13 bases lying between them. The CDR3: CASSQSPTPTYEQYF. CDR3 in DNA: TGTGCCAGCAGCCAATCCCCGACTCCCACCTACGAGCAGTACTTC.

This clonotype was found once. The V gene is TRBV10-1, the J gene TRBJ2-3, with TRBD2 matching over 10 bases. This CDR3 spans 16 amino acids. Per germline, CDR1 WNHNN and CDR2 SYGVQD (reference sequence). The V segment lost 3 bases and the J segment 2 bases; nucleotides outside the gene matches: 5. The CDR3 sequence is CASSEKLAGNTDTQYF. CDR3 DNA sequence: TGCGCCAGCAGTGAAAAACTAGCGGGAAACACAGATACGCAGTATTTT.